This T cell receptor (beta chain) was identified in a study of control samples from healthy donors and cancer patients. The assay was immunoSEQ multiplex PCR, and TCRdb's table has in-frame clones only and misses some. Of 40,000 to 45,000 clones listed, about three quarters were seen once; the top ten hold roughly 17%. Sequencing input: formalin-fixed, paraffin-embedded tissue. The sequence derives from a male donor with melanoma.

The CDR3 here is CASSHGLAASSYEQYF. CDR3 DNA: TGTGCCAGCTCTCACGGACTAGCGGCAAGCTCCTACGAGCAGTACTTC. The chain employs TRBV18 and TRBJ2-7, with TRBD2 matching 10 bases. The germline V gene has CDR1 KGHSH and CDR2 LQKENI. J gave up 0 bases and V 6 bases, and 8 bases lay outside the gene matches. The CDR3 is made up of 16 amino acids.